This entry features one T cell receptor (beta chain) sequence. Its antigen remains unidentified. Each sorted subset replicate got 200 ng genomic DNA, 30,000 or so genomes. Clones were sequenced by immunoSEQ multiplex PCR, and TCRdb holds only the in-frame ones, with some missing. The sample lists roughly 2.4 million clones, more than 90% occurring once. The record originates from a study of shared clonotypes between healthy human individuals. General study points: Non-shared clonotypes displayed generation probabilities falling below those of clonotypes present in all four donors.

The germline gives CDR1 SGHRS, CDR2 YFSETQ. V was clipped by 7 bases and J by 6 bases; unmatched bases: 9. This CDR3 is 13 amino acids long. Every one of the donors was a Caucasian adult that lived in Nashville, Tennessee. Researchers partitioned CD4+ cells into CD45RA+ naive and CD45RA-negative memory subsets. Sequenced material: naive CD4+ T cells sorted from blood. As to subset: CD45RA+ positively selected. This TCR was recovered from a man between 18 and 35 years old in good health. J is TRBJ1-2 and V is TRBV5-1; 7 bases align to TRBD1. This chain's CDR3 is CASHKSGTDGYTF. The CDR3 region has the DNA TGCGCCAGCCACAAGTCCGGGACAGATGGCTACACCTTC.